This T cell receptor beta chain was recorded in a study of T cell repertoires in aging, cancer and after chemotherapy. Study background: Donor ages fell into six groups from 30 or younger up to 70 or older. The full dataset contained 9.1 million or so TCR reads. Study-level results: Untreated cancer patients had significantly lower blood TCR diversity than age-matched healthy donors.

There are a few counts of this clonotype. Antigen unknown. The template was genomic DNA from peripheral blood, not RNA. Multiplex touch-down PCR with TRB-A/B primers amplified rearranged V-D-J TRB sequences. MiXCR, applied by TCRdb to the multiplex PCR reads, yields one record per CDR3 protein. The sample records about 10,000 distinct CDR3 sequences, about two fifths being singletons. V gave up 4 bases and J gave up 2 bases; unmatched junction bases: 2. CDR1 is MNHEY and CDR2 is SMNVEV in the germline V gene (reference sequence). This CDR3 comprises 15 residues. Sequenced input: blood. This sequence was found in a human donor in good health. The rearrangement joins TRBV27 to TRBJ2-7, with 13 bases identical to TRBD2. The CDR3 DNA reads as TGTGCCAGCAGTTCACTAGCGGGAGGGCCCTACGAGCAGTACTTC. Amino acids: CASSSLAGGPYEQYF.